A selection of T cell receptor beta chains follows, all from one sample in a study of blood T cell repertoires in COVID-19. The protocol was immunoSEQ multiplex PCR, while the TCRdb copy is restricted to in-frame clones and leaves out a portion. The sample has more than 200,000 clones; around 86% are singletons. Sequencing was done on a sample of PBMCs or T cells enriched from blood (not recorded which). Every receptor here comes from a man aged 40-49 years who had recovered from COVID-19. CDR3s include the opening cysteine and the closing phenylalanine or tryptophan. Only part of the rows carry a size: once, few, many, or a class if the clone is expanded.

V | size | CDR3
TRBV5-4 | NA | CASSLAGDTYEQYF
TRBV30 | NA | CAWSPYDRDYEQYF
TRBV2 | NA | CASSPGTGTDTQYF
TRBV2 | NA | CASSLTGGLMNTEAFF
TRBV5-5 | NA | CASSLGTGPNQPQHF
TRBV2 | NA | CASRTGTAYTEAFF
TRBV4-2 | NA | CASSQGAGGGSYEQYF
TRBV9 | NA | CASSVAATGSAQETQYF
TRBV30 | few | CAWSLGTPSGTRYEQYF
TRBV7-2 | NA | CASSLNSRPSTDTQYF
TRBV5-4 | NA | CASSLAVAGGRPDTQYF
TRBV3-1/TRBV3-2 | NA | CASSQQVNQPQHF
TRBV5-1 | NA | CASSRPGVTEAFF
TRBV9 | NA | CASSLGQRPETQYF
TRBV2 | NA | CASRQGSNNYGYTF
TRBV29-1 | NA | CSGKTSGSYNEQFF
TRBV9 | NA | CASSPRDRVDSPLHF
TRBV5-6 | NA | CASSLLEAGVGSYNEQFF
TRBV18 | NA | CASSPGTGGADGYTF
TRBV7-8 | few | CASSLAAYEQFF
TRBV4-3 | NA | CASSQVAGVAPHGYTF
TRBV30 | NA | CAWNRGIEQFF
TRBV10-3 | NA | CAIHGRVAGVDEQFF
TRBV30 | NA | CAWTRNYEQYF
TRBV2 | NA | CASRDSGQYF
TRBV2 | NA | CASTPTGIGNTIYF
TRBV9 | once | CASSLGQANYEQYF
TRBV19 | NA | CASTGRGLANQPQHF
TRBV5-1 | NA | CASSIRTGGNTGELFF
TRBV2 | many | CASRDRDFNSGNTIYF
TRBV5-1 | NA | CASSSTTGANTEAFF
TRBV7-9 | NA | CAAAHLEYPKNYGYTF
TRBV4-1 | once | CASSYRAGTSGDEQYF
TRBV4-1 | NA | CASSRLAGGMNTEAFF
TRBV19 | NA | CASSIRREKMEETQYF
TRBV6-1 | once | CASAWSAYEQYF
TRBV6-2/TRBV6-3 | NA | CASSYILAGATDTQYF
TRBV30 | NA | CAWNTVYEQYF
TRBV20-1 | NA | CSVQAYYEQYF
TRBV9 | NA | CASSVVAGGSTDTQYF
TRBV27 | NA | CASRAGGAYGYTF
TRBV5-6 | NA | CASSSPLNSGDSPLHF
TRBV6-2/TRBV6-3 | NA | CASSYPGLAGRDTQYF
TRBV7-3 | NA | CASSLTSGGSTDTQYF